The 21 T cell receptor beta chains below were found in one sample sequenced in a study of blood T cell repertoires in COVID-19. Sequencing was performed with immunoSEQ multiplex PCR; in TCRdb, only in-frame clones are kept and a portion is missing. The sample includes approximately 99,000 clones, 85% to 90% seen only once; the top ten take roughly 2.1%. Sequencing was performed on peripheral blood. These TCRs come from a man aged 50 to 60 with COVID-19, enrolled during active disease.

V is TRBV24-1 and J is TRBJ1-5; 9 nucleotides align to TRBD1. V lost 5 bases to trimming and J lost 0 bases; unmatched junction nucleotides: 10. Germline V lookup: CDR1 KGHDR, CDR2 SFDVKD. The CDR3 contains 18 residues. This CDR3 reads CATSGTGQGRYSNQPQHF. As DNA, the CDR3 is TGTGCCACCAGTGGCACGGGACAGGGCCGCTATAGCAATCAGCCCCAGCATTTT.

The chain joins TRBV5-5 to TRBJ2-1; 10 bases map to TRBD1. The J segment lost 9 bases and the V segment lost 4 bases, leaving 10 bases of the junction unmatched. The CDR3 consists of 15 residues. Germline CDR1 and CDR2: SGHKS and YYEKEE (reference sequence). Written as DNA, the CDR3 is TGTGCCAGCAGCGTCCGACAGGGGGCCCCCAGTGAGCAGTTCTTC. Residues: CASSVRQGAPSEQFF.

V usage is TRBV5-1 and J usage is TRBJ2-7; 8 bases are shared with TRBD1. After removal of 4 bases from V and 5 bases from J, the junction contained 11 bases not matched to a gene. The CDR3 length is 15 residues. Germline loops: CDR1 SGHRS, CDR2 YFSETQ. In DNA form, the CDR3 reads TGCGCCAGCAGCACCTCCGGACAGGGTACCGACGAGCAGTACTTC. Translating gives CASSTSGQGTDEQYF.

The chain combines TRBV30 with TRBJ1-1, with D possibly being TRBD1 (6 bases). This CDR3 is 15 amino acids long. Trimming removed 1 base from V and 0 bases from J, with 12 bases in between. CDR1 is GTSNPN and CDR2 is SVGIG in the germline V gene (reference sequence). CDR3 in amino acids: CAWSEAGVVNTEAFF. The CDR3 DNA sequence: TGTGCCTGGAGTGAGGCAGGGGTCGTGAACACTGAAGCTTTCTTT.

This clone was seen only once. The chain carries TRBV7-2 and TRBJ1-2, with D unclear. Germline CDR1 and CDR2: SGHTA and FQGNSA. Trimming stripped 1 base from V and 3 bases from J, with 12 bases between. CDR3 length: 15 amino acids. The CDR3 protein is CASSLDLGRYYGYTF. The CDR3 DNA sequence: TGTGCCAGCAGCTTAGACCTAGGCCGATACTATGGCTACACCTTC.

V and J are TRBV7-9 and TRBJ1-2; TRBD1 matches at 9 bases. Looked up from germline, CDR1 is SEHNR and CDR2 is FQNEAQ (reference sequence). V gave up 0 bases and J gave up 7 bases; unmatched junction bases: 6. This CDR3 region has 15 residues. This CDR3 is CASSLADRGTGGYTF. The CDR3 bases are TGTGCCAGCAGCTTAGCGGACAGGGGTACAGGTGGCTACACCTTC.

The gene calls are TRBV6-1 and TRBJ1-2, with D maybe TRBD1 (5 bases). The germline CDR1 and CDR2 sequences are MNHNS and SASEGT. Trimming took off 1 base at V and 8 bases at J, with 14 bases between the two ends. This CDR3 is 14 amino acids long. The CDR3 DNA follows: TGTGCCAGCAGTGAAGGTCCAGGCCCAGGGGGCTACACCTTC. It specifies CASSEGPGPGGYTF.

The V gene is TRBV5-5, the J gene TRBJ2-1; perhaps TRBD2 as D (6 bases). Germline assignment: CDR1 SGHKS and CDR2 YYEKEE (reference sequence). The CDR3 extends over 15 amino acids. V was trimmed by 4 bases and J by 8 bases, leaving 19 bases between them. The CDR3 coding sequence is TGTGCCAGCAGCCCAATAAGCGGGCCTTGGTATGAGCAGTTCTTC. This codes for CASSPISGPWYEQFF.

The J gene is TRBJ1-2, the V gene TRBV11-2; 8 bases align to TRBD1. The CDR3 is made up of 14 amino acids. J lost 2 bases, V lost 5 bases, and 4 bases had no gene match. Germline CDR1 reads SGHAT; CDR2 reads FQNNGV. The CDR3 nucleotides read TGTGCCAGCAGCCCTCGGACAGGGAACTATGGCTACACCTTC. The encoded protein is CASSPRTGNYGYTF.

The rearrangement joins TRBV19 to TRBJ1-1, with D hard to call. Germline V CDR1 and CDR2: LNHDA, SQIVND (reference sequence). V dropped 7 bases and J dropped 4 bases, with 10 bases sitting between them. The CDR3 contains 12 residues. DNA of the CDR3: TGTGCCAGTATTTCAGGTCGCACTGAAGCTTTCTTT. Encoded protein: CASISGRTEAFF.

As concerns this clone: One junction end disagrees with the germline gene, perhaps due to a read error. V and J are TRBV30 and TRBJ1-1; D perhaps matches TRBD1 (5 bases). Per the germline V gene, CDR1 is GTSNPN and CDR2 is SVGIG (reference sequence). The CDR3 runs to 14 residues. The CDR3 spells CAWSVGGLNTEAFF. CDR3 DNA: TGTGCCTGGAGTGTTGGGGGGTTGAATACTGAAGCTTTCTTT.

The chain recombines TRBV18 with TRBJ2-5, with a tentative D call TRBD2 (6 bases). The CDR3 extends over 17 amino acids. CDR1 and CDR2 (germline): KGHSH, LQKENI. Trimming took 4 bases from V and 2 from J, leaving 20 bases between them. The CDR3 loop reads CASSRDPAGFGQETQYF. For the CDR3, the DNA is TGTGCCAGCTCACGAGACCCCGCGGGGTTCGGACAAGAGACCCAGTACTTC. Full variable domain (rest looked up from reference TRBV18 and TRBJ2-5): NAGVMQNPRHLVRRRGQEARLRCSPMKGHSHVYWYRQLPEEGLKFMVYLQKENIIDESGMPKERFSAEFPKEGPSILRIQQVVRGDSAAYFCASSRDPAGFGQETQYFGPGTRLLVL.

The rearrangement joins TRBV28 to TRBJ2-5; 10 bases match TRBD1. In germline, CDR1 is MDHEN, CDR2 SYDVKM. The V and J ends lost 6 bases and 4 bases, in that order; junction bases with no gene match: 5. The CDR3 spans 14 residues. CDR3: CASSQTGGRETQYF. Here the CDR3 DNA reads TGTGCCAGCAGCCAGACAGGGGGCCGAGAGACCCAGTACTTC.

The genes are TRBV6-2 or TRBV6-3 and TRBJ1-1, with 7 bases that match TRBD1. This CDR3 comprises 19 residues. The junction had 16 bases not matched to a gene; V was cut back by 2 bases and J by 1 base. Germline CDR1 is MNHEY and CDR2 is SVGEGT. Written as DNA, the CDR3 is TGTGCCAGCAGTTACCCACCCCTCACAGGGGCGGAGGGGAACACTGAAGCTTTCTTT. Its protein product is CASSYPPLTGAEGNTEAFF.

The genes are TRBV4-1 and TRBJ2-7; D gene ambiguous. This CDR3 has 15 amino acids. V lost 6 bases, J lost 3 bases, and 18 bases lay in between. Germline V CDR1 and CDR2: MGHRA, YSYEKL. The CDR3 spells CASRLVPSEDYEQYF. CDR3 nucleotide sequence: TGCGCCAGCAGACTCGTTCCAAGCGAAGACTACGAGCAGTACTTC.

The chain combines TRBV19 with TRBJ1-2, with TRBD1 identical over 7 bases. Germline V gene data show CDR1 as LNHDA and CDR2 as SQIVND (reference sequence). J gave up 4 bases and V 4 bases, and 6 bases lay outside the gene matches. The CDR3 runs 14 residues. The DNA of the CDR3 is TGTGCCAGTAGTACGACAGGGAGGAGCTATGGCTACACCTTC. As protein: CASSTTGRSYGYTF.

This chain uses TRBV6-5 with TRBJ1-1; D unresolved. CDR3 length equals 13 residues. From germline, CDR1 is MNHEY and CDR2 SVGAGI. V was trimmed by 6 bases and J by 1 base, leaving 9 bases between them. This chain's CDR3 is CASRRSENTEAFF. The DNA for the CDR3 is TGTGCCAGCAGGAGGTCAGAGAACACTGAAGCTTTCTTT.

V and J are TRBV3-1 (or the pseudogene TRBV3-2) and TRBJ2-3, with D perhaps matching TRBD2 (6 bases). CDR1 LGHDT and CDR2 YNNKEL come from the germline V gene (reference sequence). Trimming removed 8 bases at V and 0 bases at J, with 12 bases between. There are 14 residues in the CDR3. The CDR3 nucleotides read TGTGCCAGCGTTTCCGGACTAAGCACAGATACGCAGTATTTT. This translates into CASVSGLSTDTQYF.

The V gene is TRBV9, the J gene TRBJ1-5; TRBD1 might be the D (5 bases). Per the germline V gene, CDR1 is SGDLS and CDR2 is YYNGEE. The CDR3 runs to 14 residues. Trimming left V 4 bases short and J 6 bases short, with 14 bases between. Here the CDR3 DNA reads TGTGCCAGCAGCCCGGGGGGGACGGGTCAGCCCCAGCATTTT. As protein: CASSPGGTGQPQHF.

This chain uses TRBV5-1 with TRBJ2-1, with 7 bases identical to TRBD1. The CDR3 extends over 16 amino acids. Germline values: CDR1 SGHRS, CDR2 YFSETQ. V lost 0 bases and J lost 7; bases outside the gene matches: 10. The CDR3 sequence is CASSLGGEGGWNEQFF. The CDR3 DNA follows: TGCGCCAGCAGCTTGGGTGGGGAAGGGGGCTGGAATGAGCAGTTCTTC.

J is TRBJ2-1 and V is TRBV29-1, with 12 nucleotides matching TRBD1. The CDR3 is 11 amino acids. The V gene's germline CDR1 is SQVTM and CDR2 ANQGSEA. The V and J ends lost 6 bases and 9 bases, in that order; junction bases with no gene match: 0. The CDR3 DNA reads as TGCAGCGTGGGACAGGGGGCTGAGCAGTTCTTC. Protein product: CSVGQGAEQFF.